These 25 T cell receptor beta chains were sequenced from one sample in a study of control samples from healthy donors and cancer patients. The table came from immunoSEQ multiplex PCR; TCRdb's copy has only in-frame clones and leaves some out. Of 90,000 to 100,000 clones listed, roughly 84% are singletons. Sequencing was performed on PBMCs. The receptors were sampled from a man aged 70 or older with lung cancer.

Here the CDR3 reads CASTPSSNYGYTF. CDR3 sequence (DNA): TGTGCCAGCACCCCGAGCAGCAACTATGGCTACACCTTC. The chain carries TRBV3-1 (or the pseudogene TRBV3-2) and TRBJ1-2; D is uncertain. Trimming removed 7 bases from V and 2 bases from J, with 11 bases in between. The CDR3 is 13 amino acids. Per germline, CDR1 LGHDT and CDR2 YNNKEL (reference sequence).

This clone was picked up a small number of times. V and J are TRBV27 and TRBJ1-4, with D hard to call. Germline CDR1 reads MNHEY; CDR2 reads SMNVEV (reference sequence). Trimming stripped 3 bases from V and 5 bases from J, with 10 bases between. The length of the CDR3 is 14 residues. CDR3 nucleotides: TGTGCCAGCAGTTTCCGGGTCTCCAATGAAAAACTGTTTTTT. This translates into CASSFRVSNEKLFF.

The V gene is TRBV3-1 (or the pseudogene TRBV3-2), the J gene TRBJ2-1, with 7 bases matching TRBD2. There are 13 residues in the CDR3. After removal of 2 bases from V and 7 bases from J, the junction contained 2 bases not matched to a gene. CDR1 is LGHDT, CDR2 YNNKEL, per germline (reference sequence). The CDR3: CASSQFSGNEQFF. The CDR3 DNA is TGTGCCAGCAGCCAATTTAGCGGGAATGAGCAGTTCTTC.

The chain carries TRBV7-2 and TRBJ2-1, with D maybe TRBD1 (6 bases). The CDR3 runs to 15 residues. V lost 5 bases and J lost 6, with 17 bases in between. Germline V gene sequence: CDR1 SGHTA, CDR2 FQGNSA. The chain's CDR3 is CASSDVRQALNEQFF. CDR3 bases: TGTGCCAGCAGCGACGTCCGACAGGCACTCAATGAGCAGTTCTTC.

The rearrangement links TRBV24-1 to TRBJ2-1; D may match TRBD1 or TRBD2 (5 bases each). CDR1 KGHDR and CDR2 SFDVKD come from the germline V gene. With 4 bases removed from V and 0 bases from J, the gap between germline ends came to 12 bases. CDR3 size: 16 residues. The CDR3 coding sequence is TGTGCCACCAGTGACCGGGACGCGAGCTCCTACAATGAGCAGTTCTTC. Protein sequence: CATSDRDASSYNEQFF.

CDR3 sequence (DNA): TGTGCCAGCAGACCGACAGGGACCTATGGCTACACCTTC. It is translated as CASRPTGTYGYTF. The chain recombines TRBV7-9 with TRBJ1-2; 7 bases fit TRBD1. CDR1 is SEHNR, CDR2 FQNEAQ, per germline (reference sequence). The CDR3 has 13 residues. After removal of 6 bases from V and 4 bases from J, the junction contained 5 bases not matched to a gene.

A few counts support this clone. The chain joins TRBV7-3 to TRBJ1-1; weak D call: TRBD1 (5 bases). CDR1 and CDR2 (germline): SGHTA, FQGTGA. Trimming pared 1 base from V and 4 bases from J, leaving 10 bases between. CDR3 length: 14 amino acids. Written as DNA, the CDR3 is TGTGCCAGCAGCTTAAGTGGGGCGGGCACTGAAGCTTTCTTT. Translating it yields CASSLSGAGTEAFF.

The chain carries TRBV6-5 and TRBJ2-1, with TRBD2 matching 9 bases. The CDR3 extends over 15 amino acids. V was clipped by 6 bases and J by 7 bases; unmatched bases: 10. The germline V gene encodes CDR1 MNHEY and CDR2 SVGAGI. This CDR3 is CASSSRSGGSNEQFF. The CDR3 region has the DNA TGTGCCAGCAGCTCCCGTAGCGGGGGTTCAAATGAGCAGTTCTTC.

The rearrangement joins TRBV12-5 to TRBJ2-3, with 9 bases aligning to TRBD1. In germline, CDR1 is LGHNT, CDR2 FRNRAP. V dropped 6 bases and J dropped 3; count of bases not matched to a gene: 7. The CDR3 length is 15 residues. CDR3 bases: TGTGCTAGTGGCCCCGGGACAGGGAAGACAGATACGCAGTATTTT. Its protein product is CASGPGTGKTDTQYF.

CDR3 amino acids: CASSLAGGLAGAEQYF. DNA for the CDR3: TGTGCCAGCAGCTTAGCGGGGGGACTAGCGGGGGCCGAGCAGTACTTC. This chain connects TRBV7-9 to TRBJ2-7; 14 bases fit TRBD2. Per germline, CDR1 SEHNR and CDR2 FQNEAQ (reference sequence). V lost 0 bases and J lost 6; bases outside the gene matches: 4. This CDR3 has 16 amino acids.

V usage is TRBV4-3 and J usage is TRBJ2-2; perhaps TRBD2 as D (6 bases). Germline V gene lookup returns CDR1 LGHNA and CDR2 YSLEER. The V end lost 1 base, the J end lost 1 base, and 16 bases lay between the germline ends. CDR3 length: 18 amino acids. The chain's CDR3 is CASSQGVGRTMNTGELFF. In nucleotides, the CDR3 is TGCGCCAGCAGCCAAGGGGTCGGCCGGACTATGAACACCGGGGAGCTGTTTTTT.

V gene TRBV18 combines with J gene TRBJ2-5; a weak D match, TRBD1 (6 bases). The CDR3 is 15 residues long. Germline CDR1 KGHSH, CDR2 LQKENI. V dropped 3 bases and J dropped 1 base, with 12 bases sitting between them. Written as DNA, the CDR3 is TGTGCCAGCTCACCTCAAAGGGGGTTCCAAGAGACCCAGTACTTC. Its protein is CASSPQRGFQETQYF. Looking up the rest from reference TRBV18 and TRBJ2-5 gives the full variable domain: NAGVMQNPRHLVRRRGQEARLRCSPMKGHSHVYWYRQLPEEGLKFMVYLQKENIIDESGMPKERFSAEFPKEGPSILRIQQVVRGDSAAYFCASSPQRGFQETQYFGPGTRLLVL.

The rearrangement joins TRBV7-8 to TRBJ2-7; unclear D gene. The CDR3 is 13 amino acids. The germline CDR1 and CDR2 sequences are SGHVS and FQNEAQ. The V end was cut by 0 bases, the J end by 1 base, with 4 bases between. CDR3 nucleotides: TGTGCCAGCAGCTTAGCAGAGTCCTACGAGCAGTACTTC. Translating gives CASSLAESYEQYF.

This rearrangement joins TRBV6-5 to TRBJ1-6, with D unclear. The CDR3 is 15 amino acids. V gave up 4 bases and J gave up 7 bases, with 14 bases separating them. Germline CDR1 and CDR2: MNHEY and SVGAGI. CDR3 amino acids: CASSFLAAQNSPLHF. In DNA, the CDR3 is TGTGCCAGCAGTTTCTTGGCAGCGCAGAATTCACCCCTCCACTTT.

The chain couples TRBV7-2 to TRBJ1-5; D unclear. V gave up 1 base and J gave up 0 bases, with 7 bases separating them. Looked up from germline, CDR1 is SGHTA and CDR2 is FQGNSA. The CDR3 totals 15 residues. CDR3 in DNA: TGTGCCAGCAGCTTAGAATCGGTTAGCAATCAGCCCCAGCATTTT. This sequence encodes CASSLESVSNQPQHF.

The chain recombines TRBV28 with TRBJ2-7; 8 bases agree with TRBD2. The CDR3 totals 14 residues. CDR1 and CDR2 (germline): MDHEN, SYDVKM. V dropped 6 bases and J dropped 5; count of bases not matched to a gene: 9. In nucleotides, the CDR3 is TGTGCCAGCAGGCAATCGGGGGGGCTAAACGAGCAGTACTTC. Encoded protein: CASRQSGGLNEQYF.

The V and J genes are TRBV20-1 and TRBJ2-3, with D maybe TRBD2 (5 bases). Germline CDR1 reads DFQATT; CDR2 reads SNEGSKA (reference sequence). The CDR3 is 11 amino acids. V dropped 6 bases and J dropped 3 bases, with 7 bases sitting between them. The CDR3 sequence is CSAPGTDTQYF. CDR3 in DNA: TGCAGTGCCCCGGGGACAGATACGCAGTATTTT.

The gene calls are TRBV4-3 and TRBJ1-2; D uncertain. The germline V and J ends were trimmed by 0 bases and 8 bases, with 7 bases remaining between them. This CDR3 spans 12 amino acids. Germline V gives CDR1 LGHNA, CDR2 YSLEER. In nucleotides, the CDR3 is TGCGCCAGCAGCCAAGATTTTTACGGCTACACCTTC. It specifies CASSQDFYGYTF.

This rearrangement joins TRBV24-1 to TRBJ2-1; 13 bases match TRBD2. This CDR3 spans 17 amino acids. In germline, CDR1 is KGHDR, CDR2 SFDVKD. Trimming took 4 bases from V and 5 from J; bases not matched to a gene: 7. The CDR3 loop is CATSDLGTSGVDNEQFF. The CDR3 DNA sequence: TGTGCCACCAGTGACCTTGGGACTAGCGGGGTGGACAATGAGCAGTTCTTC.

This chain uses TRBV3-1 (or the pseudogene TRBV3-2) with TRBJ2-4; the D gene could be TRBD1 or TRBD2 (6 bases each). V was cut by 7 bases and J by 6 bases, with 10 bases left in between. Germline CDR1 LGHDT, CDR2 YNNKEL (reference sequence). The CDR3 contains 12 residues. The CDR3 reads CASTGALNIQYF. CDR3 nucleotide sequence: TGTGCCAGCACGGGGGCGCTAAACATTCAGTACTTC.

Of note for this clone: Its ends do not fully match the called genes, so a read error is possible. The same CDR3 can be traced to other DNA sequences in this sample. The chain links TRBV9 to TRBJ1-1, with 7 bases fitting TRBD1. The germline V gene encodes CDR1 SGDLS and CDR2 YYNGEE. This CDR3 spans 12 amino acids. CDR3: CASSVNRGEAFF. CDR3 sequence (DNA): TGTGCCAGCAGCGTTAACAGGGGTGAAGCCTTCTTT.

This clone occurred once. The CDR3 spells CASSLVSGSTDTQYF. The DNA for the CDR3 is TGCGCCAGCAGCTTGGTAAGCGGTAGCACAGATACGCAGTATTTT. This rearrangement joins TRBV5-1 to TRBJ2-3, with D tentatively TRBD2 (5 bases). Per the germline V gene, CDR1 is SGHRS and CDR2 is YFSETQ. CDR3 length equals 15 residues. Deletions cut 0 bases from V and 0 bases from J, with 8 bases between.

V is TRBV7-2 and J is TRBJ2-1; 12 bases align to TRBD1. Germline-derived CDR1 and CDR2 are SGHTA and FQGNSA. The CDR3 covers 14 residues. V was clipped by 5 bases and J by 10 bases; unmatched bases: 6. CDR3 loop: CASSQGQGAAEQFF. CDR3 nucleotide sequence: TGTGCCAGCAGCCAGGGACAGGGGGCGGCGGAGCAGTTCTTC.

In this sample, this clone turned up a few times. This chain's CDR3 is CASSPRGPGETQYF. The CDR3 nucleotides read TGTGCCAGCAGCCCGCGGGGGCCTGGGGAGACCCAGTACTTC. The J gene is TRBJ2-5, the V gene TRBV14; D might be TRBD2 (7 bases). Trimming removed 4 bases from V and 5 bases from J, with 14 bases in between. The CDR3 length is 14 residues. The germline gives CDR1 SGHDN, CDR2 FVKESK.

The CDR3 DNA sequence: TGCAGCGCTAGACAGGGGAGCACAGATACGCAGTATTTT. It specifies CSARQGSTDTQYF. V usage is TRBV29-1 and J usage is TRBJ2-3; 8 positions agree with TRBD1. From germline, CDR1 is SQVTM and CDR2 ANQGSEA. V was pared by 7 bases and J by 0 bases, with 3 bases of the junction left unmatched. CDR3 length: 13 amino acids.